Below, 15 T cell receptor beta chains from the same sample are listed, as sequenced in a study of blood T cell repertoires in COVID-19 (TCRdb year 2020). Libraries were built with the immunoSEQ multiplex PCR assay. In TCRdb, the immuneACCESS table is reduced to in-frame sequences with V and J assigned. These tables do not hold every clone; where another copy was compared, an unresolved V gene accounts for under half, and the others remain unexplained. This sample holds under 250,000 clones; about 79% were observed only once. The ten most abundant clones make up 1.3% of the sample. Sequencing used PBMCs or T cells enriched from blood (not recorded which). These receptors came from a woman between 35 and 50 years old with acute COVID-19.

The V gene is TRBV5-1, the J gene TRBJ1-2; 8 positions agree with TRBD1. The germline V gene has CDR1 SGHRS and CDR2 YFSETQ. The V and J ends lost 9 bases and 5 bases, in that order; junction bases with no gene match: 6. This CDR3 spans 12 amino acids. The CDR3 DNA reads TGCGCCATCTCGACAGGGGATTATGGCTACACCTTC. Translation gives CAISTGDYGYTF.

V usage is TRBV7-6 and J usage is TRBJ2-1, with 9 bases identical to TRBD2. V shed 5 bases, J shed 0 bases, and the junction held 2 bases outside the gene matches. The CDR3 spans 15 residues. Germline values: CDR1 SGHVS, CDR2 FNYEAQ. CDR3 region: CASSVSGGSYNEQFF. The CDR3 DNA follows: TGTGCCAGCAGCGTTAGCGGGGGCTCCTACAATGAGCAGTTCTTC.

The chain has TRBV28 and TRBJ2-7; TRBD2 matches 9 bases. Germline V gives CDR1 MDHEN, CDR2 SYDVKM. The CDR3 covers 14 residues. Unmatched junction bases numbered 9, after V lost 7 bases and J lost 5 bases. The CDR3 DNA sequence: TGTGCCAGCAAATCGGTAGCGGGAGTCAACGAGCAGTACTTC. Residues: CASKSVAGVNEQYF.

This clone was counted between two and nine times. This chain connects TRBV6-1 to TRBJ1-1, with TRBD1 matching over 7 bases. The V segment lost 3 bases and the J segment 3 bases; nucleotides outside the gene matches: 4. Germline loops: CDR1 MNHNS, CDR2 SASEGT. The CDR3 is made up of 14 amino acids. DNA for the CDR3: TGTGCCAGCAGTGACCGAGGGGGCGACACTGAAGCTTTCTTT. Its protein is CASSDRGGDTEAFF.

The chain is built from TRBV7-8 and TRBJ1-1; no clear D. CDR3 length: 13 residues. V dropped 1 base and J dropped 3 bases, with 6 bases sitting between them. In germline, CDR1 is SGHVS, CDR2 FQNEAQ. CDR3 bases: TGTGCCAGCAGCTTAGTACGGGACACTGAAGCTTTCTTT. Amino acids: CASSLVRDTEAFF.

The chain has TRBV7-2 and TRBJ2-7; D may be TRBD1 (6 bases). The V end lost 5 bases, the J end lost 5 bases, and 22 bases lay between the germline ends. There are 16 residues in the CDR3. CDR1 and CDR2 from the germline V gene are SGHTA and FQGNSA. CDR3 amino acids: CASSAQLTGLGNEQYF. The CDR3 DNA reads TGTGCCAGCAGCGCCCAATTAACAGGGTTGGGGAACGAGCAGTACTTC.

The chain has TRBV13 and TRBJ2-7; 9 nucleotides align to TRBD2. Germline assignment: CDR1 PRHDT and CDR2 FYEKMQ (reference sequence). V shed 4 bases, J shed 3 bases, and the junction held 4 bases outside the gene matches. The length of the CDR3 is 14 residues. CDR3 bases: TGTGCCAGCAGCTCCGAAGCGGGGGGCTACGAGCAGTACTTC. This gives the protein CASSSEAGGYEQYF.

The rearrangement uses TRBV12-3 or TRBV12-4 and TRBJ2-7; 9 bases are a match to TRBD1. After removal of 3 bases from V and 4 bases from J, the junction contained 1 base not matched to a gene. The CDR3 runs to 13 residues. The DNA for the CDR3 is TGTGCCAGCAGTTTCGACAGGGGGTACGAGCAGTACTTC. Translated, it gives CASSFDRGYEQYF.

The chain is built from TRBV14 and TRBJ2-3, with 12 bases fitting TRBD1. The CDR3 consists of 19 residues. Trimming at V came to 0 bases and at J to 1 base, leaving 8 bases not matched to a gene. In germline, CDR1 is SGHDN, CDR2 FVKESK. The CDR3 loop reads CASSQDPYGTGGRTDTQYF. In DNA, the CDR3 is TGTGCCAGCAGCCAAGATCCGTATGGGACAGGGGGCCGCACAGATACGCAGTATTTT.

CDR3 nucleotide sequence: TGCGCCAGCAGCTTAGAACCGGGAGCCAGCTACGAGCAGTACTTC. Translating it yields CASSLEPGASYEQYF. The V call is TRBV5-1, the J call TRBJ2-7; TRBD2 is a possible D gene (6 bases). Trimming left V 2 bases short and J 3 bases short, with 15 bases between. Germline V CDR1 and CDR2: SGHRS, YFSETQ. The CDR3 covers 15 residues.

V and J are TRBV18 and TRBJ2-7; the match to TRBD1 covers 9 bases. Germline CDR1 and CDR2: KGHSH and LQKENI. The V gene end was trimmed by 4 bases and the J gene end by 4 bases; junction bases not matched to a gene: 5. CDR3 length: 14 amino acids. For the CDR3, the DNA is TGTGCCAGCTCACGAGGACAGGGGAGGTACGAGCAGTACTTC. Its protein product is CASSRGQGRYEQYF.

This clone has ten or more counts. This chain joins TRBV12-3 or TRBV12-4 and TRBJ1-1; the D is unclear. Deletions cut 6 bases from V and 3 bases from J, with 11 bases between. The CDR3 length is 13 residues. CDR3 DNA: TGTGCCAGCAGGCGGTCCTGGGACACTGAAGCTTTCTTT. This codes for CASRRSWDTEAFF.

This CDR3 reads CASSTGDRGPFYEQYF. The CDR3 nucleotides read TGTGCCAGTAGTACAGGAGACAGGGGTCCCTTCTACGAGCAGTACTTC. This chain joins TRBV19 and TRBJ2-7; TRBD1 matches 8 bases. Germline lookup yields CDR1 LNHDA and CDR2 SQIVND (reference sequence). J gave up 3 bases and V 4 bases, and 11 bases lay outside the gene matches. This CDR3 region has 16 residues.

The chain combines TRBV30 with TRBJ2-2; no clear D gene. Trimming removed 4 bases at V and 5 bases at J, with 5 bases between. This CDR3 has 11 amino acids. Germline-derived CDR1 and CDR2 are GTSNPN and SVGIG (reference sequence). DNA for the CDR3: TGTGCCTGGACCCAAACCGGGGAGCTGTTTTTT. This codes for CAWTQTGELFF.

The V call is TRBV27, the J call TRBJ1-2, with 9 nucleotides matching TRBD1. The CDR3 contains 14 residues. Germline trimming cut 4 bases from V and 1 base from J; bases unmatched to any gene: 1. Germline CDR1 and CDR2: MNHEY and SMNVEV (reference sequence). This chain's CDR3 is CASSSGQGNYGYTF. DNA of the CDR3: TGTGCCAGCAGTTCGGGACAGGGTAACTATGGCTACACCTTC.